The 8 T cell receptor beta chains below were found in one sample sequenced in a study of Tregs in tolerant kidney transplant recipients. Some clones are missing from TCRdb's copy, which holds only in-frame ones; the method was immunoSEQ multiplex PCR. This sample has more than 90,000 clones, with 85% to 95% found just once. Sequenced: CD4+ T cells from blood. The origin of the receptors is a human donor in good health.

The rearrangement joins TRBV19 to TRBJ1-5, with 7 nucleotides matching TRBD1. V gave up 5 bases and J gave up 3 bases; unmatched junction bases: 1. Germline V CDR1 and CDR2: LNHDA, SQIVND (reference sequence). This CDR3 region has 13 residues. CDR3 in amino acids: CASSGTDNQPQHF. CDR3 in DNA: TGTGCCAGTAGTGGGACAGACAATCAGCCCCAGCATTTT.

V and J are TRBV6-1 and TRBJ1-1; D might be TRBD1 (5 bases). Trimming took 6 bases from V and 2 from J, leaving 13 bases between them. The germline CDR1 and CDR2 sequences are MNHNS and SASEGT. The CDR3 has 14 residues. CDR3 sequence reads: CASRGGKINTEAFF. CDR3 nucleotide sequence: TGTGCCAGCAGGGGGGGGAAGATTAACACTGAAGCTTTCTTT.

The chain employs TRBV20-1 and TRBJ1-5; D call uncertain. This CDR3 has 11 residues. Germline values: CDR1 DFQATT, CDR2 SNEGSKA (reference sequence). The CDR3 reads CRPLCVQPQHF. CDR3 in DNA: TGCAGGCCTTTGTGTGTACAGCCCCAGCATTTT.

The CDR3 DNA is TGTGCCAGTAGTCGGACAGTGGGAAGCTCTGGGGCCAACGTCCTGACTTTC. It encodes CASSRTVGSSGANVLTF. The rearrangement uses TRBV19 and TRBJ2-6, with D possibly being TRBD1 (6 bases). CDR3 size: 17 residues. The germline V gene has CDR1 LNHDA and CDR2 SQIVND (reference sequence). The V and J ends lost 5 bases and 0 bases respectively, with 14 bases between them.

The table lists this clone with a count of one. This chain links TRBV30 with TRBJ1-1, with D perhaps matching TRBD1 (5 bases). The CDR3 covers 13 residues. Germline V gives CDR1 GTSNPN, CDR2 SVGIG (reference sequence). Trimming left V 1 base short and J 4 bases short, with 10 bases between. The CDR3 spells CAWSAGGGTEAFF. CDR3 sequence (DNA): TGTGCCTGGAGTGCGGGGGGGGGCACTGAAGCTTTCTTT.

The chain has TRBV15 and TRBJ2-1; 9 bases match TRBD2. In germline, CDR1 is LNHNV, CDR2 YYDKDF (reference sequence). V lost 0 bases and J lost 0; bases outside the gene matches: 9. The CDR3 spans 19 residues. CDR3 DNA: TGTGCCACCAGCAGAGATCCGCGGCTAGCGGGGCGCTCCTACAATGAGCAGTTCTTC. Amino acids: CATSRDPRLAGRSYNEQFF.

This clone was recorded once. The chain uses TRBV7-2 and TRBJ2-2; D is unclear. Germline V lookup: CDR1 SGHTA, CDR2 FQGNSA. This CDR3 is built from 14 residues. V dropped 1 base and J dropped 2 bases, with 5 bases sitting between them. The CDR3 DNA reads TGTGCCAGCAGCTTAGATGGAAACACCGGGGAGCTGTTTTTT. Amino acid sequence: CASSLDGNTGELFF.

J is TRBJ2-7 and V is TRBV4-1; D is perhaps TRBD1 (5 bases). There are 17 residues in the CDR3. CDR1 and CDR2 from the germline V gene are MGHRA and YSYEKL. The V gene lost 0 bases and the J gene lost 3 bases, with 18 bases spanning the gap. CDR3: CASSQDAFMGRSYEQYF. CDR3 coding DNA: TGCGCCAGCAGCCAAGATGCTTTTATGGGGCGGAGCTACGAGCAGTACTTC.